This passage covers 26 T cell receptor beta chains from one sample sequenced in a study of Graves' ophthalmopathy and Graves' hyperthyroidism. The TCR beta CDR3 regions underwent amplification from RNA transcripts. RT-PCR in the first round used HTBI primers; a second-round multiplex PCR followed. TCRdb re-analysed the multiplex PCR reads in MiXCR, keeping a single row per CDR3 protein. The table lists 650,000 to 900,000 distinct CDR3 sequences, approximately 40% of them singletons. The sample comprised peripheral blood. These receptors were obtained from an adult man with Graves' ophthalmopathy.

DNA of the CDR3: TGTGCCAGCAGCCCAGGACTAGAAGACTACGAGCAGTACTTC. It specifies CASSPGLEDYEQYF. The V gene is TRBV7-9, the J gene TRBJ2-7; 7 bases line up with TRBD2. The CDR3 spans 14 residues. Germline CDR1 reads SEHNR; CDR2 reads FQNEAQ (reference sequence). The ends lost 5 bases at V and 3 bases at J; junction bases unmatched: 7.

This clonotype was observed a handful of times. V and J are TRBV13 and TRBJ1-1; unclear D gene. This CDR3 has 15 residues. Germline assignment: CDR1 PRHDT and CDR2 FYEKMQ (reference sequence). Trimming stripped 1 base from V and 1 base from J, with 10 bases between. The CDR3 DNA reads as TGTGCCAGCAGCTTAGCTCAGGATAGGAACACTGAAGCTTTCTTT. Its translation is CASSLAQDRNTEAFF. Filled out from reference TRBV13 and TRBJ1-1, the complete variable domain reads AAGVIQSPRHLIKEKRETATLKCYPIPRHDTVYWYQQGPGQDPQFLISFYEKMQSDKGSIPDRFSAQQFSDYHSELNMSSLELGDSALYFCASSLAQDRNTEAFFGQGTRLTVV.

Concerning this clonotype: The junction departs from germline at one end; a sequencing error may be responsible. CDR3 protein: CASSLRQGFIGGLFF. The CDR3 nucleotides are TGTGCCAGCAGTCTACGACAGGGATTTATCGGGGGGCTGTTTTTT. The chain employs TRBV2 and TRBJ2-2, with D maybe TRBD1 (7 bases). The germline V gene has CDR1 SNHLY and CDR2 FYNNEI. The CDR3 runs to 15 residues.

The chain recombines TRBV25-1 with TRBJ2-2; the D gene could be TRBD1 or TRBD2 (6 bases each). Germline lookup yields CDR1 MGHDK and CDR2 SYGVNS. V was shortened by 6 bases and J by 5 bases, with 19 bases between the two germline ends. There are 16 residues in the CDR3. The CDR3 spells CASSPIPGATTGELFF. In DNA form, the CDR3 reads TGTGCCAGCAGCCCCATCCCGGGGGCGACAACCGGGGAGCTGTTTTTT. Complete variable domain (other parts from reference TRBV25-1 and TRBJ2-2): EADIYQTPRYLVIGTGKKITLECSQTMGHDKMYWYQQDPGMELHLIHYSYGVNSTEKGDLSSESTVSRIRTEHFPLTLESARPSHTSQYLCASSPIPGATTGELFFGEGSRLTVL.

This clonotype was counted many times. This chain connects TRBV29-1 to TRBJ2-7, with a weak D call TRBD2 (5 bases). CDR1 is SQVTM, CDR2 ANQGSEA, per germline. V lost 1 base, J lost 2 bases, and 6 bases lay in between. This CDR3 has 12 residues. The CDR3 here is CSVEGETYEQYF. In nucleotides, the CDR3 is TGCAGCGTTGAAGGGGAGACCTACGAGCAGTACTTC.

The chain links TRBV15 to TRBJ1-6, with TRBD1 as a possible D gene (5 bases). Germline V gene data show CDR1 as LNHNV and CDR2 as YYDKDF (reference sequence). Trimming removed 3 bases from V and 8 bases from J, with 11 bases in between. The CDR3 is 14 amino acids. CDR3 in amino acids: CATSSVGVYSPLHF. The CDR3 DNA is TGTGCCACCAGCAGCGTGGGGGTTTATTCACCCCTCCACTTT. Full variable domain (remainder filled in from reference TRBV15 and TRBJ1-6): DAMVIQNPRYQVTQFGKPVTLSCSQTLNHNVMYWYQQKSSQAPKLLFHYYDKDFNNEADTPDNFQSRRPNTSFCFLDIRSPGLGDTAMYLCATSSVGVYSPLHFGNGTRLTVT.

This clonotype was observed a handful of times. This chain links TRBV25-1 with TRBJ2-2; D not certain. The CDR3 contains 11 residues. Deletions cut 6 bases from V and 5 bases from J, with 4 bases between. Germline-derived CDR1 and CDR2 are MGHDK and SYGVNS. CDR3 sequence: CASRWTGELFF. CDR3 nucleotide sequence: TGTGCCAGCAGGTGGACCGGGGAGCTGTTTTTT.

This clonotype was detected many times. The rearrangement uses TRBV25-1 and TRBJ2-5; the D is unclear. The CDR3 is made up of 14 amino acids. Germline CDR1 reads MGHDK; CDR2 reads SYGVNS. Deletions cut 1 base from V and 6 bases from J, with 12 bases between. The CDR3, as DNA: TGTGCCAGCAGTGAATTCGGAACATCGAAGACCCAGTACTTC. It specifies CASSEFGTSKTQYF.

The V and J genes are TRBV2 and TRBJ1-2; TRBD1 matches 7 bases. The CDR3 covers 18 residues. The trim removed 4 bases at V and 0 bases at J, leaving 14 bases unmatched. The germline gives CDR1 SNHLY, CDR2 FYNNEI. CDR3 loop: CASSVSSDRSESNYGYTF. The CDR3 DNA is TGTGCCAGCAGTGTATCGTCGGACAGGAGCGAATCTAACTATGGCTACACCTTC. Full variable domain (outside the CDR3, taken from reference TRBV2 and TRBJ1-2): EPEVTQTPSHQVTQMGQEVILRCVPISNHLYFYWYRQILGQKVEFLVSFYNNEISEKSEIFDDQFSVERPDGSNFTLKIRSTKLEDSAMYFCASSVSSDRSESNYGYTFGSGTRLTVV.

This clonotype was recorded many times. This chain connects TRBV7-2 to TRBJ2-6, with unresolved D. Germline V lookup: CDR1 SGHTA, CDR2 FQGNSA. CDR3 size: 15 residues. Deletions cut 7 bases from V and 2 bases from J, with 12 bases between. The CDR3 spells CASTPGGAGANVLTF. The CDR3, as DNA: TGTGCCAGCACCCCCGGTGGGGCTGGGGCCAACGTCCTGACTTTC.

This clonotype was recorded many times. J is TRBJ1-5 and V is TRBV7-2, with 9 nucleotides matching TRBD1. V dropped 1 base and J dropped 6; count of bases not matched to a gene: 1. The CDR3 is 14 residues long. The germline CDR1 and CDR2 sequences are SGHTA and FQGNSA. The CDR3 loop reads CASSLDRGPQPQHF. As DNA, the CDR3 is TGTGCCAGCAGCTTAGACAGGGGGCCTCAGCCCCAGCATTTT.

This clonotype was counted many times. J is TRBJ2-7 and V is TRBV29-1, with 9 bases fitting TRBD1. Losses at the gene ends were 7 bases for V and 6 bases for J; bases not matched to a gene: 4. This CDR3 is built from 11 residues. Germline CDR1 and CDR2: SQVTM and ANQGSEA. The CDR3 loop is CSGTDRGEQYF. CDR3 bases: TGCAGCGGGACGGACAGGGGCGAGCAGTACTTC.

About this clonotype itself: This is likely a read error, given that the CDR3 carries no conserved phenylalanine or tryptophan at its end. V usage is TRBV19 and J usage is TRBJ1-2; possibly TRBD1 for D (5 bases). V was cut by 10 bases and J by 5 bases, with 20 bases left in between. Germline lookup yields CDR1 LNHDA and CDR2 SQIVND (reference sequence). The CDR3 spans 14 residues. The chain's CDR3 is CATWKGREGYGYTL. The CDR3 region has the DNA TGTGCCACCTGGAAGGGCAGGGAAGGGTATGGCTACACCCTC.

V gene TRBV6-2 or TRBV6-3 combines with J gene TRBJ2-7; 14 bases line up with TRBD2. This CDR3 is 16 amino acids long. Trimming at V came to 5 bases and at J to 4 bases, leaving 7 bases not matched to a gene. Germline lookup yields CDR1 MNHEY and CDR2 SVGEGT. CDR3 loop: CASSPGLAGVMYEQYF. CDR3 bases: TGTGCCAGCAGTCCGGGACTAGCGGGAGTAATGTACGAGCAGTACTTC.

The table lists this clonotype with a few counts. The chain has TRBV7-2 and TRBJ1-4, with D unclear. The germline V and J ends were trimmed by 5 bases and 7 bases, with 8 bases remaining between them. Germline lookup yields CDR1 SGHTA and CDR2 FQGNSA. CDR3 length equals 12 residues. CDR3 in DNA: TGTGCCAGCAGCCATGGGGTTGAAAAACTGTTTTTT. Translation: CASSHGVEKLFF.

This clonotype was seen more than once but under ten times. The rearrangement uses TRBV7-9 and TRBJ1-3; D remains unclear. In germline, CDR1 is SEHNR, CDR2 FQNEAQ (reference sequence). This CDR3 spans 14 amino acids. Trimming took off 11 bases at V and 1 base at J, with 15 bases between the two ends. The CDR3: CALVDEGSGNTIYF. CDR3 nucleotides: TGTGCCCTTGTTGACGAGGGTTCTGGAAACACCATATATTTT. The variable domain in full, completed from reference TRBV7-9 and TRBJ1-3, reads DTGVSQNPRHKITKRGQNVTFRCDPISEHNRLYWYRQTLGQGPEFLTYFQNEAQLEKSRLLSDRFSAERPKGSFSTLEIQRTEQGDSAMYLCALVDEGSGNTIYFGEGSWLTVV.

This clonotype was picked up a small number of times. The genes are TRBV7-9 and TRBJ2-6; D tentatively fits TRBD1 or TRBD2 (6 bases each). Germline V lookup: CDR1 SEHNR, CDR2 FQNEAQ (reference sequence). This CDR3 is 15 amino acids long. The ends were cut back, 6 bases at V and 4 bases at J, with 13 bases in the middle. The CDR3 sequence: CASSSGAPGANVLTF. The CDR3 DNA is TGTGCCAGCAGTTCGGGGGCGCCCGGGGCCAACGTCCTGACTTTC.

This clonotype was seen ten or more times. The chain uses TRBV29-1 and TRBJ2-5; 8 bases align to TRBD1. The J segment lost 2 bases and the V segment lost 5 bases, leaving 13 bases of the junction unmatched. This CDR3 region has 16 residues. The V gene's germline CDR1 is SQVTM and CDR2 ANQGSEA. Here the CDR3 reads CSVPRIPGTGQETQYF. The CDR3 bases are TGCAGCGTTCCGCGCATCCCCGGGACAGGACAAGAGACCCAGTACTTC.

The chain is built from TRBV12-3 or TRBV12-4 and TRBJ2-5; 13 nucleotides match TRBD2. The tail of the sequence fits TRBJ2-1 better, so the J call may be wrong. The CDR3 totals 14 residues. CDR3 DNA: TGTGCCAGCAGTGGACTAGCGGGAGAGGGTGAGCAGTTCTTC. This encodes CASSGLAGEGEQFF.

This clonotype occurred a few times. DNA for the CDR3: TGCGCCAGCAGACCGGCTGGGGTCGAGACCCAGTACTTC. This translates into CASRPAGVETQYF. The chain uses TRBV5-1 and TRBJ2-5; D ambiguous. There are 13 residues in the CDR3. Trimming left V 5 bases short and J 5 bases short, with 13 bases between. In germline, CDR1 is SGHRS, CDR2 YFSETQ.

The CDR3: CAISGDKNSGDTEAFF. The CDR3 DNA reads TGTGCCATCAGTGGAGACAAAAACAGCGGGGACACTGAAGCTTTCTTT. J is TRBJ1-1 and V is TRBV10-3; D remains ambiguous. The CDR3 runs 16 residues. Trimming removed 4 bases from V and 3 bases from J, with 18 bases in between. Germline-derived CDR1 and CDR2 are ENHRY and SYGVKD.

This clonotype showed up just a few times. This chain links TRBV28 with TRBJ2-5; tentatively, D is TRBD2 (6 bases). CDR3 length: 13 residues. The germline CDR1 and CDR2 sequences are MDHEN and SYDVKM. Deletions cut 7 bases from V and 7 bases from J, with 16 bases between. CDR3 region: CASNRGGSGTQYF. The DNA of the CDR3 is TGTGCCAGCAACCGAGGAGGGAGTGGGACCCAGTACTTC.

The chain is built from TRBV29-1 and TRBJ1-1; 7 bases fit TRBD1. CDR3 size: 13 residues. J gave up 5 bases and V 4 bases, and 7 bases lay outside the gene matches. The germline CDR1 and CDR2 sequences are SQVTM and ANQGSEA. This CDR3 reads CSVGQGGETEAFF. CDR3 DNA sequence: TGCAGCGTTGGTCAGGGGGGCGAAACTGAAGCTTTCTTT.

This clonotype was found a few times. V and J are TRBV6-1 and TRBJ1-2, with TRBD1 matching over 10 bases. This CDR3 region has 14 residues. Germline assignment: CDR1 MNHNS and CDR2 SASEGT. With V trimmed by 7 bases and J by 6 bases, 8 bases remained unmatched. The CDR3 DNA sequence: TGTGCCAGCACCAGAACGGGGACAGGGGATGGCTACACCTTC. Protein sequence: CASTRTGTGDGYTF.

This clonotype was counted at least ten times. J is TRBJ2-7 and V is TRBV20-1; 11 nucleotides line up with TRBD2. Germline trimming cut 4 bases from V and 6 bases from J; bases unmatched to any gene: 8. This CDR3 region has 14 residues. From germline, CDR1 is DFQATT and CDR2 SNEGSKA (reference sequence). The DNA for the CDR3 is TGCAGTGCTACCTACTCCGGGACTAGCGGCGAGCAGTACTTC. This encodes CSATYSGTSGEQYF.

On this clonotype: Given a much more abundant clone one base away, this may be a read error. V is TRBV7-9 and J is TRBJ2-6, with TRBD1 as a possible D gene (5 bases). The germline V and J ends were trimmed by 6 bases and 2 bases, with 20 bases remaining between them. Germline V CDR1 and CDR2: SEHNR, FQNEAQ (reference sequence). The CDR3 runs to 18 residues. CDR3 nucleotides: TGTGCCAGCAGAAAAAGGTCAGGGCGAGAGCCTGGGGCCAACGTCCTGACTTTC. This gives the protein CASRKRSGREPGANVLTF.